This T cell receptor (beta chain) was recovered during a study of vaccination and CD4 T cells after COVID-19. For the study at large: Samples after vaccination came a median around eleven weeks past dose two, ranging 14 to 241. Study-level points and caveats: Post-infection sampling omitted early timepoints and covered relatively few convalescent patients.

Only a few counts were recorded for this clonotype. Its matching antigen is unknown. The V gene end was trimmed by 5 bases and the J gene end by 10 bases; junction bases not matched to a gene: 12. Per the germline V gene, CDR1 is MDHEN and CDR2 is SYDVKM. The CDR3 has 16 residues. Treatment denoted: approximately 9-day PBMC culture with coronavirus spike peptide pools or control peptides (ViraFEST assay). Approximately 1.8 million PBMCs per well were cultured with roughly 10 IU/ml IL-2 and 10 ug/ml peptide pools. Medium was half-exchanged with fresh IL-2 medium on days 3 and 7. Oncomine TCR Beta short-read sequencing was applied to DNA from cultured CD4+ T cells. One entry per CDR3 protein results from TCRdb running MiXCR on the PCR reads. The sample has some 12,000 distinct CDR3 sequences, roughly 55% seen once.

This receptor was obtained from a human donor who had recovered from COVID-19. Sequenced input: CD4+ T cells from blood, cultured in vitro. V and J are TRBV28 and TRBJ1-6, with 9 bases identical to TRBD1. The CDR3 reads CASSGGTGLIGSPLHF. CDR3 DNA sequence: TGTGCCAGCAGTGGAGGGACAGGGCTCATTGGATCACCCCTCCACTTT.